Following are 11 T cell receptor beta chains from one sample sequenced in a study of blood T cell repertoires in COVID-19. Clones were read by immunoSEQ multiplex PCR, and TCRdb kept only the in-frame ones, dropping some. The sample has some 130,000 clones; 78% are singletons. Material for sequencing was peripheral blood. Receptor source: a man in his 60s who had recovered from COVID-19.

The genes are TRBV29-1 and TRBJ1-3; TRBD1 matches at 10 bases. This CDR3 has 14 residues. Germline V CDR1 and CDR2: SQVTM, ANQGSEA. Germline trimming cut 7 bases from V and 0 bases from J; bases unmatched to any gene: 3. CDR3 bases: TGCAGCGCCCGGGACAGGGGCTCTGGAAACACCATATATTTT. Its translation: CSARDRGSGNTIYF.

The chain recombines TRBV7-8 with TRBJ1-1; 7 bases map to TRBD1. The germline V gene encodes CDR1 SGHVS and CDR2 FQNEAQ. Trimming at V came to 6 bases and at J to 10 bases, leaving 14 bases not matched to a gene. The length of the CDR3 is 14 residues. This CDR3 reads CASSRGSGQGGAFF. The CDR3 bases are TGTGCCAGCAGTCGAGGTTCCGGGCAGGGGGGAGCTTTCTTT.

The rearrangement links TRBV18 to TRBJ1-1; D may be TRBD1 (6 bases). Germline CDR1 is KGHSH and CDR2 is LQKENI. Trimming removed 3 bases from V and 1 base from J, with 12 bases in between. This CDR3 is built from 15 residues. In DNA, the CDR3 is TGTGCCAGCTCACCGTCAGGGGCAAGGAACACTGAAGCTTTCTTT. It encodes CASSPSGARNTEAFF.

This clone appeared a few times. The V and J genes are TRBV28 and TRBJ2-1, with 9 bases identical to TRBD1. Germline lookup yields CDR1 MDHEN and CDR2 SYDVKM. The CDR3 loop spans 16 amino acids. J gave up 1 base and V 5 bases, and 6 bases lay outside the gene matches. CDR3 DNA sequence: TGTGCCAGCAGTGCGATCGACAGGGGGTCCTACAATGAGCAGTTCTTC. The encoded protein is CASSAIDRGSYNEQFF. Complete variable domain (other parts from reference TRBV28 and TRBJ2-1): DVKVTQSSRYLVKRTGEKVFLECVQDMDHENMFWYRQDPGLGLRLIYFSYDVKMKEKGDIPEGYSVSREKKERFSLILESASTNQTSMYLCASSAIDRGSYNEQFFGPGTRLTVL.

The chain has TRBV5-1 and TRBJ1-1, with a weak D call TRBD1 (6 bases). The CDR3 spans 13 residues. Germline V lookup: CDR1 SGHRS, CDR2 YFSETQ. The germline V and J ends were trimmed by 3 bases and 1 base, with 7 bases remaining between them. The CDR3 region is CASSSGQNTEAFF. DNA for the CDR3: TGCGCCAGCAGCTCGGGACAGAACACTGAAGCTTTCTTT.

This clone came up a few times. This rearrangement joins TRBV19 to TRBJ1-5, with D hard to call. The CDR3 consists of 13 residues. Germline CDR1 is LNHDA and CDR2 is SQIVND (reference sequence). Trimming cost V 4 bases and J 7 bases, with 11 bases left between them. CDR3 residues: CASSTTHGQPQHF. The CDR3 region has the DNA TGTGCCAGTAGTACCACTCACGGGCAGCCCCAGCATTTT.

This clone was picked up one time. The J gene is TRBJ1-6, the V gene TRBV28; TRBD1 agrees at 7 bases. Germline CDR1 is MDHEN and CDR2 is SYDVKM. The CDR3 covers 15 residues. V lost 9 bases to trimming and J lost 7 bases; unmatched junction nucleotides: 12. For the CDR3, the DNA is TGTGCCAGTTTAGGACCCGGGACAGTCAATTCACCCCTCCACTTT. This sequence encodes CASLGPGTVNSPLHF. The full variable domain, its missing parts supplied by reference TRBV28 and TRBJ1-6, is DVKVTQSSRYLVKRTGEKVFLECVQDMDHENMFWYRQDPGLGLRLIYFSYDVKMKEKGDIPEGYSVSREKKERFSLILESASTNQTSMYLCASLGPGTVNSPLHFGNGTRLTVT.

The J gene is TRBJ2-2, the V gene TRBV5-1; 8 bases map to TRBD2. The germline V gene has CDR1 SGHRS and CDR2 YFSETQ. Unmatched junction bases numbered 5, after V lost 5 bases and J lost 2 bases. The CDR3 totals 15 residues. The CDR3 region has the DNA TGCGCCAGCAGAAAACTAGCGGAAAACACCGGGGAGCTGTTTTTT. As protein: CASRKLAENTGELFF.

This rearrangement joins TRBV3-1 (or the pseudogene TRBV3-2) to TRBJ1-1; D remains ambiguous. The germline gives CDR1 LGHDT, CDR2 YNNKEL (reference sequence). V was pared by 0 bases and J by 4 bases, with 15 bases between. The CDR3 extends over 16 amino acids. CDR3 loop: CASSQETILLGTEAFF. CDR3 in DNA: TGTGCCAGCAGCCAAGAGACTATATTGTTGGGCACTGAAGCTTTCTTT.

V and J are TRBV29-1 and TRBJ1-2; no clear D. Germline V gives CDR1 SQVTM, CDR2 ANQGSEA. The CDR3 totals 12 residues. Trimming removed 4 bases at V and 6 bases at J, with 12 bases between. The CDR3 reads CSVVPGSNGYTF. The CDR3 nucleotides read TGCAGCGTTGTCCCCGGGAGCAATGGCTACACCTTC.

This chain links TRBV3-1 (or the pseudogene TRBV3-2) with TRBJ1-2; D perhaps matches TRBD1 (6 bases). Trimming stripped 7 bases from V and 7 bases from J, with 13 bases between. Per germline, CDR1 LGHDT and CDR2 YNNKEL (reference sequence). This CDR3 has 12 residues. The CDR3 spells CASTPGGGGYTF. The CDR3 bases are TGTGCCAGCACCCCGGGAGGGGGTGGCTACACCTTC.